What follows is one T cell receptor beta chain and its context. This record comes from a study of blood T cell repertoires in COVID-19. Turning to the study itself: Acute and convalescent COVID-19 specimens originated in the United States, Italy and Spain.

Enrolment of Seattle patients took place during active infection, and they were followed longitudinally. TCRdb's table, derived via immunoSEQ multiplex PCR, lists solely in-frame clones and lacks some. The sample consists of 350,000 or so clones, 80% to 90% of them appearing once. The CDR3 is made up of 15 amino acids. The V end was cut by 4 bases, the J end by 1 base, with 14 bases between. Germline CDR1 SEHNR, CDR2 FQNEAQ (reference sequence). Sequenced material: peripheral blood. The receptor's source is a woman in her 30s with COVID-19, enrolled during active disease. The J gene is TRBJ2-7, the V gene TRBV7-9; D may be TRBD1 (6 bases). The CDR3 coding sequence is TGTGCCAGCAGCTCGACGGGCAGGGGATCCTACGAGCAGTACTTC. This codes for CASSSTGRGSYEQYF. The variable domain in full, completed from reference TRBV7-9 and TRBJ2-7, reads DTGVSQNPRHKITKRGQNVTFRCDPISEHNRLYWYRQTLGQGPEFLTYFQNEAQLEKSRLLSDRFSAERPKGSFSTLEIQRTEQGDSAMYLCASSSTGRGSYEQYFGPGTRLTVT.